These 20 T cell receptor beta chains were all obtained from the same sample, sequenced in a study of cytomegalovirus exposure and HLA in healthy donors. A multiplex PCR was run with 60 Vbeta primers and 13 Jbeta primers. TCRdb's copy holds only in-frame clones and misses some; the assay was immunoSEQ multiplex PCR. Of over 65,000 clones listed, less than 80% are singletons. Material: PBMCs. These receptors all come from a human donor in good health.

The V gene is TRBV29-1, the J gene TRBJ1-3; no reliable D call. CDR1 is SQVTM and CDR2 is ANQGSEA in the germline V gene. The CDR3 contains 15 residues. CDR3: CSAGEEPSPGNTIYF. CDR3 nucleotide sequence: TGCAGTGCCGGGGAGGAGCCTAGTCCTGGAAACACCATATATTTT.

The V gene is TRBV7-9, the J gene TRBJ2-4, with a possible D match to TRBD2 (5 bases). Trimming took 0 bases from V and 8 from J, leaving 8 bases between them. This CDR3 contains 13 residues. Germline CDR1 and CDR2: SEHNR and FQNEAQ (reference sequence). CDR3 protein: CASSLAARDIQYF. The CDR3 nucleotides are TGTGCCAGCAGCTTAGCTGCGAGGGACATTCAGTACTTC. Looking up the rest from reference TRBV7-9 and TRBJ2-4 gives the full variable domain: DTGVSQNPRHKITKRGQNVTFRCDPISEHNRLYWYRQTLGQGPEFLTYFQNEAQLEKSRLLSDRFSAERPKGSFSTLEIQRTEQGDSAMYLCASSLAARDIQYFGAGTRLSVL.

The chain uses TRBV6-1 and TRBJ1-6, with no clear D. From germline, CDR1 is MNHNS and CDR2 SASEGT. V was pared by 2 bases and J by 0 bases, with 8 bases between. The CDR3 consists of 16 residues. Here the CDR3 DNA reads TGTGCCAGCAGTGAAACGGAGAGCTCCTATAATTCACCCCTCCACTTT. It translates to CASSETESSYNSPLHF.

J is TRBJ1-3 and V is TRBV4-1; 8 bases align to TRBD1. The CDR3 runs 18 residues. The J segment lost 0 bases and the V segment lost 0 bases, leaving 7 bases of the junction unmatched. Germline lookup yields CDR1 MGHRA and CDR2 YSYEKL. The CDR3 spells CASSQDGQGIYSGNTIYF. The CDR3 nucleotides are TGCGCCAGCAGCCAAGATGGACAGGGAATCTACTCTGGAAACACCATATATTTT.

This clone was picked up a small number of times. This rearrangement joins TRBV4-2 to TRBJ2-7; D call uncertain. The CDR3 is 15 amino acids. Germline V lookup: CDR1 LGHNA, CDR2 YNFKEQ. V lost 4 bases and J 0 bases, leaving 13 bases between the germline ends. Here the CDR3 DNA reads TGTGCCAGCAGCCGGGCAGCCGCGAGCTCCTACGAGCAGTACTTC. This translates into CASSRAAASSYEQYF.

The chain joins TRBV6-5 to TRBJ1-2, with D possibly matching TRBD1 (5 bases). Germline values: CDR1 MNHEY, CDR2 SVGAGI. V lost 5 bases, J lost 5 bases, and 12 bases lay in between. The CDR3 is 13 amino acids. The DNA for the CDR3 is TGTGCCAGCAGTCCTTCTAAGGGGTATGGCTACACCTTC. Protein: CASSPSKGYGYTF.

The chain is built from TRBV27 and TRBJ2-1, with TRBD1 identical over 10 bases. Germline assignment: CDR1 MNHEY and CDR2 SMNVEV (reference sequence). J gave up 7 bases and V 6 bases, and 3 bases lay outside the gene matches. This CDR3 is 13 amino acids long. This chain's CDR3 is CASRTGGLNEQFF. DNA for the CDR3: TGTGCCAGCAGGACAGGGGGCCTGAATGAGCAGTTCTTC.

In its sample, this clone was seen once. The chain couples TRBV27 to TRBJ2-3; D is possibly TRBD1 (6 bases). Deletions cut 1 base from V and 1 base from J, with 12 bases between. This CDR3 has 16 amino acids. Germline V gene data show CDR1 as MNHEY and CDR2 as SMNVEV (reference sequence). The CDR3 here is CASSLLQGGGTDTQYF. The CDR3 DNA reads as TGTGCCAGCAGTTTATTACAGGGTGGGGGCACAGATACGCAGTATTTT.

This clone was seen once. The chain has TRBV10-1 and TRBJ2-3, with 8 bases that match TRBD2. Germline V gene lookup returns CDR1 WNHNN and CDR2 SYGVQD (reference sequence). The V and J ends lost 9 bases and 3 bases, in that order; junction bases with no gene match: 8. This CDR3 contains 14 residues. CDR3 in amino acids: CARNSGEGTDTQYF. The CDR3, as DNA: TGCGCCAGAAATAGCGGGGAGGGAACAGATACGCAGTATTTT.

This chain connects TRBV5-1 to TRBJ1-1; 7 nucleotides line up with TRBD1. With 2 bases clipped from V and 1 base from J, the junction kept 8 bases outside the gene matches. Germline V gene lookup returns CDR1 SGHRS and CDR2 YFSETQ. The CDR3 has 16 amino acids. The CDR3 here is CASSLRDRAWNTEAFF. CDR3 coding DNA: TGCGCCAGCAGCTTAAGAGACAGGGCTTGGAACACTGAAGCTTTCTTT.

This clone qualifies as medium-sized (0.01 to 0.1%). The genes are TRBV19 and TRBJ2-7; 7 bases line up with TRBD1. The CDR3 spans 15 residues. In germline, CDR1 is LNHDA, CDR2 SQIVND (reference sequence). V shed 8 bases, J shed 2 bases, and the junction held 12 bases outside the gene matches. In DNA form, the CDR3 reads TGTGCCAGTTCTACGATTGGGGGACAGACCTACGAGCAGTACTTC. It specifies CASSTIGGQTYEQYF.

For this clone: Other nucleotide sequences from this sample produce the same CDR3. V is TRBV18 and J is TRBJ2-1; D is ambiguous. Looked up from germline, CDR1 is KGHSH and CDR2 is LQKENI. V lost 1 base and J 6 bases, leaving 7 bases between the germline ends. The CDR3 length is 13 residues. The CDR3 coding sequence is TGTGCCAGCTCACCACTCTCAGGCAATGAGCAGTTCTTC. Protein: CASSPLSGNEQFF.

The chain couples TRBV6-1 to TRBJ1-5, with a weak D call TRBD1 (5 bases). Germline CDR1 MNHNS, CDR2 SASEGT. The CDR3 is 17 residues long. The V gene lost 0 bases and the J gene lost 4 bases, with 16 bases spanning the gap. In nucleotides, the CDR3 is TGTGCCAGCAGTGAAGCAGTGGTAACAGGAAGGAATCAGCCCCAGCATTTT. It is translated as CASSEAVVTGRNQPQHF.

The table lists this clone with a count of one. This chain links TRBV27 with TRBJ1-5; no reliable D call. This CDR3 comprises 14 residues. V lost 2 bases to trimming and J lost 7 bases, with 12 bases between them. Germline V gives CDR1 MNHEY, CDR2 SMNVEV (reference sequence). The CDR3 region is CASSLSGQAQPQHF. The DNA of the CDR3 is TGTGCCAGCAGTTTAAGTGGGCAGGCCCAGCCCCAGCATTTT.

The rearrangement links TRBV5-5 to TRBJ2-3; a weak D match, TRBD1 (6 bases). V shed 3 bases and J shed 6 bases, with 14 bases lying between them. This CDR3 has 14 residues. Germline lookup yields CDR1 SGHKS and CDR2 YYEKEE (reference sequence). This chain's CDR3 is CASSSGGRTDTQYF. The CDR3 DNA reads as TGTGCCAGCAGCTCTGGGGGCCGGACCGATACGCAGTATTTT. The full variable domain, in which reference TRBV5-5 and TRBJ2-3 provide the parts outside the CDR3, is DAGVTQSPTHLIKTRGQQVTLRCSPISGHKSVSWYQQVLGQGPQFIFQYYEKEERGRGNFPDRFSARQFPNYSSELNVNALLLGDSALYLCASSSGGRTDTQYFGPGTRLTVL.

The chain links TRBV27 to TRBJ1-3; D is ambiguous. Trimming removed 5 bases at V and 0 bases at J, with 11 bases between. The CDR3 loop spans 15 amino acids. Germline V gives CDR1 MNHEY, CDR2 SMNVEV (reference sequence). The CDR3 DNA reads as TGTGCCAGCAGTCCGACGGCTAGCTCTGGAAACACCATATATTTT. Translated: CASSPTASSGNTIYF.

V usage is TRBV7-2 and J usage is TRBJ1-3; D perhaps matches TRBD1 (6 bases). The CDR3 runs 16 residues. The germline V and J ends were trimmed by 5 bases and 1 base, with 15 bases remaining between them. The V gene's germline CDR1 is SGHTA and CDR2 FQGNSA. DNA for the CDR3: TGTGCCAGCAGCCCGTATGGACAGCTTTCTGGAAACACCATATATTTT. Protein product: CASSPYGQLSGNTIYF.

V is TRBV2 and J is TRBJ1-1; D is possibly TRBD1 (6 bases). V was clipped by 5 bases and J by 6 bases, with 19 bases between them. The CDR3 loop spans 15 amino acids. The germline gives CDR1 SNHLY, CDR2 FYNNEI. The CDR3 sequence is CASSWAGEGNAEAFF. The DNA for the CDR3 is TGTGCCAGCAGTTGGGCAGGGGAGGGTAACGCTGAAGCTTTCTTT.

The chain recombines TRBV10-3 with TRBJ1-2; perhaps TRBD1 as D (6 bases). Germline V CDR1 and CDR2: ENHRY, SYGVKD. The CDR3 contains 12 residues. Trimming shortened V by 6 bases and J by 5 bases, and 10 bases separated the two germline ends. CDR3 nucleotides: TGTGCCATCAGGCAGGGGTCGTATGGCTACACCTTC. Its translation is CAIRQGSYGYTF.

The chain has TRBV6-1 and TRBJ2-7, with 10 bases identical to TRBD1. With V trimmed by 7 bases and J by 2 bases, 8 bases remained unmatched. CDR3 length equals 15 residues. Germline V gives CDR1 MNHNS, CDR2 SASEGT. The CDR3 DNA follows: TGTGCCAGCACCGACGCCGGGACAGGGGCCTACGAGCAGTACTTC. Translated: CASTDAGTGAYEQYF.